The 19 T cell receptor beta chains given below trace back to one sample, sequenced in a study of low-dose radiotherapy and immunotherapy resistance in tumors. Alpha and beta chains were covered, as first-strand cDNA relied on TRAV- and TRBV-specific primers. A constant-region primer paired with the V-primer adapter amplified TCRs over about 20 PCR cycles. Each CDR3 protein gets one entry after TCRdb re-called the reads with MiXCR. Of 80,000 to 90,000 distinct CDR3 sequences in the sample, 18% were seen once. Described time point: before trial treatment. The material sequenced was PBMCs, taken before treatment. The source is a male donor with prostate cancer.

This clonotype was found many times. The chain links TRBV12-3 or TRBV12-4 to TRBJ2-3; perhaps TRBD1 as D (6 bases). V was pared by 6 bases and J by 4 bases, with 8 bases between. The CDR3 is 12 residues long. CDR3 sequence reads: CASRGGADTQYF. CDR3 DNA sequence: TGTGCCAGCAGAGGGGGAGCAGATACGCAGTATTTT.

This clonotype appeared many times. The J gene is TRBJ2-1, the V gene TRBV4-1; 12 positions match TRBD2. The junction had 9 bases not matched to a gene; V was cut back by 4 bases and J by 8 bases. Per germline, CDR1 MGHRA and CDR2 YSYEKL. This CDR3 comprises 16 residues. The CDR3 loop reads CASSPRTSGAGYEQFF. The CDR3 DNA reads TGCGCCAGCAGCCCCCGGACTAGCGGGGCCGGGTATGAGCAGTTCTTC.

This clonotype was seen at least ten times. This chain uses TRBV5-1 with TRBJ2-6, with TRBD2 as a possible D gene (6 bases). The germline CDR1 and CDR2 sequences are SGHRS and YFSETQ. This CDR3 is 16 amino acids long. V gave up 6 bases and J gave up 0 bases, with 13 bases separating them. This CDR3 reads CASKPGLNSGANVLTF. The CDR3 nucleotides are TGCGCCAGCAAACCGGGACTGAACTCTGGGGCCAACGTCCTGACTTTC.

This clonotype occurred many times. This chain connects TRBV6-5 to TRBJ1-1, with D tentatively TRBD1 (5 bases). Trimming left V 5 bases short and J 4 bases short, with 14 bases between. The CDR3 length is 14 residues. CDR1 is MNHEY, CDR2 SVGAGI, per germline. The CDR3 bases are TGTGCCAGCAGTACGGGGGGGGTCGCCACTGAAGCTTTCTTT. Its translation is CASSTGGVATEAFF.

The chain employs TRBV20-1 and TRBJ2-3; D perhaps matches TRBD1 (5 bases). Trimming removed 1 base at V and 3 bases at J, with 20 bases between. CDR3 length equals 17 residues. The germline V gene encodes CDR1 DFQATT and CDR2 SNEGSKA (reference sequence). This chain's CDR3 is CSARGRRTSDLTDTQYF. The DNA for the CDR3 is TGCAGTGCTAGAGGAAGACGGACATCCGACTTGACAGATACGCAGTATTTT.

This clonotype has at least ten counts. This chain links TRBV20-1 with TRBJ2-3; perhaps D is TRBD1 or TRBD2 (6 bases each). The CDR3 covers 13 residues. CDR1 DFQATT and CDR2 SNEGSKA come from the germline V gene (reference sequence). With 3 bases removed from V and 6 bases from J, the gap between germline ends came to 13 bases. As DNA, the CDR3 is TGCAGTGCTAGCGTTTGGGGGGCTGATACGCAGTATTTT. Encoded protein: CSASVWGADTQYF.

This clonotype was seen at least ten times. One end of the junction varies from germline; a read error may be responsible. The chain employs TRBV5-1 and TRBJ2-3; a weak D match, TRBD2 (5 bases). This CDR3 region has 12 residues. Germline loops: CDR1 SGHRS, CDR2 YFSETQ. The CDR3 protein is CASSPTGDTQYF. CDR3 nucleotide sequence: TGTGCCAGCAGCCCTACGGGGGATACGCAGTATTTT.

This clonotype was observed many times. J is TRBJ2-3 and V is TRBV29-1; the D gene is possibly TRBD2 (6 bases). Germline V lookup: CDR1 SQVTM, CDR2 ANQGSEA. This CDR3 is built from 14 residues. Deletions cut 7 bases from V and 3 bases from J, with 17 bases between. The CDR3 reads CSAEGPGETDTQYF. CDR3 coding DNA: TGCAGCGCCGAGGGCCCGGGGGAGACAGATACGCAGTATTTT.

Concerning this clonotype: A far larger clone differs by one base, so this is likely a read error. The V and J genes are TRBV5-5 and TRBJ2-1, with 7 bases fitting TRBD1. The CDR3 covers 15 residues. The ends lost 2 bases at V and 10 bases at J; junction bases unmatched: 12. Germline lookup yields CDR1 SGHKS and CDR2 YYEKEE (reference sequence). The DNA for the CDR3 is TGTGCCAGCAGCTTTGGGGGACAGTATACCTACGAGCAGTTCTTC. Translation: CASSFGGQYTYEQFF.

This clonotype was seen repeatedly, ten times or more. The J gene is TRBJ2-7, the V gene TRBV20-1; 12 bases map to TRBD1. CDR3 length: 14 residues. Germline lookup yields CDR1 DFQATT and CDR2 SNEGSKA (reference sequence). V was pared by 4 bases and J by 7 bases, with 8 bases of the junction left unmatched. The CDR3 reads CSAIPGQGAGEQYF. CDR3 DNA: TGCAGTGCTATTCCGGGACAGGGGGCAGGGGAGCAGTACTTC.

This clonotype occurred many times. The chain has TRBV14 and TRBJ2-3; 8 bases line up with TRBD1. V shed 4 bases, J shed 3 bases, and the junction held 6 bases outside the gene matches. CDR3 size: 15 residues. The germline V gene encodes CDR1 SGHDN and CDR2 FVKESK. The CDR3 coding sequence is TGTGCCAGCAGCCGGGACAGGTGGGCGACAGATACGCAGTATTTT. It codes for CASSRDRWATDTQYF.

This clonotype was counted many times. CDR3 in amino acids: CSARPRGGGAPYEQYF. The CDR3 bases are TGCAGTGCTAGACCTCGAGGGGGGGGGGCACCCTACGAGCAGTACTTC. V gene TRBV20-1 combines with J gene TRBJ2-7; D possibly corresponds to TRBD2 (7 bases). This CDR3 has 16 residues. The ends were cut back, 2 bases at V and 2 bases at J, with 19 bases in the middle. Germline CDR1 is DFQATT and CDR2 is SNEGSKA (reference sequence).

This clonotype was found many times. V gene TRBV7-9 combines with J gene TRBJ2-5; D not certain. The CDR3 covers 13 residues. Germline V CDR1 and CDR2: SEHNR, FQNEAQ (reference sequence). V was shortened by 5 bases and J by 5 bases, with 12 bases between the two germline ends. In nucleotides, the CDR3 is TGTGCCAGCAGCCCCCCGGTACTGGAGACCCAGTACTTC. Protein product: CASSPPVLETQYF.

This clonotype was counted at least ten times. DNA of the CDR3: TGTGCCAGCAGCATACGACTGGAGGATACGCAGTATTTT. Its protein is CASSIRLEDTQYF. This sequence joins TRBV5-4 and TRBJ2-3; no definite D call. Trimming took off 4 bases at V and 6 bases at J, with 12 bases between the two ends. Germline V lookup: CDR1 SGHNT, CDR2 YYREEE (reference sequence). The CDR3 has 13 residues.

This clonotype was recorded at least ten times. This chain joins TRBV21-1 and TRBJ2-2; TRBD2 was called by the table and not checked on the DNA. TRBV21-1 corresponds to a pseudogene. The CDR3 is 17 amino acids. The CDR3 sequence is CASSKNGGLSNTGELFF. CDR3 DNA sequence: TGTGCCAGCAGCAAGAACGGTGGACTCTCGAACACCGGGGAGCTGTTTTTT.

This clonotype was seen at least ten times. This CDR3 reads CASGLVRGALPSGANVLTF. CDR3 DNA sequence: TGTGCTAGTGGTTTGGTACGGGGGGCGCTTCCCTCTGGGGCCAACGTCCTGACTTTC. The chain joins TRBV12-5 to TRBJ2-6, with D possibly matching TRBD2 (7 bases). The ends were cut back, 0 bases at V and 0 bases at J, with 15 bases in the middle. CDR1 and CDR2 from the germline V gene are LGHNT and FRNRAP. The CDR3 runs 19 residues.

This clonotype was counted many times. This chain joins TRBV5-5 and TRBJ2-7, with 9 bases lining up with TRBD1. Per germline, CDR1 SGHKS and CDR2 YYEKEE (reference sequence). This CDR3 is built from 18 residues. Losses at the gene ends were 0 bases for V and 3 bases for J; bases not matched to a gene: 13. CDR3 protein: CASSLGGGTRDRDYEQYF. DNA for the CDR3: TGTGCCAGCAGCTTGGGGGGGGGGACCCGGGACAGGGACTACGAGCAGTACTTC.

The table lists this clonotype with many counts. In DNA form, the CDR3 reads TGTGCCAGCACCCTCACTGTGGTGAACACTGAAGCTTTCTTT. The encoded protein is CASTLTVVNTEAFF. The V gene is TRBV6-5, the J gene TRBJ1-1; D call uncertain. The germline CDR1 and CDR2 sequences are MNHEY and SVGAGI. The CDR3 covers 14 residues. Trimming pared 7 bases from V and 0 bases from J, leaving 12 bases between.

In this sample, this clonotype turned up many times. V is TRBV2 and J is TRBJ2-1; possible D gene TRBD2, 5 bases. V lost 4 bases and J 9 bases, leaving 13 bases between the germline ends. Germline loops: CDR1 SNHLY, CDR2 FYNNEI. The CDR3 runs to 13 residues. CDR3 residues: CASSAEGSAEQFF. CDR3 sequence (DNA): TGTGCCAGCAGTGCAGAGGGTTCTGCTGAGCAGTTCTTC. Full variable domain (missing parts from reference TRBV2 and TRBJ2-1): EPEVTQTPSHQVTQMGQEVILRCVPISNHLYFYWYRQILGQKVEFLVSFYNNEISEKSEIFDDQFSVERPDGSNFTLKIRSTKLEDSAMYFCASSAEGSAEQFFGPGTRLTVL.